This TCR beta chain derives from a study of blood T cell repertoires in COVID-19. For the study at large: Donors in the United States, Italy and Spain gave samples during acute or convalescent COVID-19. From T cells, B-cell-depleted T cells, or PBMCs came the material, which was cDNA or gDNA.

The authors' processing: For nucleated cells, counts were estimated from reference gene primer amplification. This table comes from immunoSEQ multiplex PCR, and its TCRdb copy is limited to in-frame clones, with some not included. Clone size and the V and J calls come from that table; the DNA yielded D and trimming. The table has more than 65,000 clones, about 83% seen once; the top ten hold nearly 5%. Germline CDR1 reads MDHEN; CDR2 reads SYDVKM. The CDR3 contains 14 residues. V shed 5 bases and J shed 6 bases, with 16 bases lying between them. Sequences were obtained from peripheral blood. This clonotype was sampled from an elderly woman with active or convalescent COVID-19. V gene TRBV28 combines with J gene TRBJ1-1, with unresolved D. CDR3 sequence reads: CASSIPRWAPEAFF. The CDR3 DNA follows: TGTGCCAGCAGTATCCCCCGGTGGGCCCCTGAAGCTTTCTTT.